The 17 T cell receptor beta chains below come from one sample, sequenced in a study of regulatory T cells in long-lasting Graves disease (dated by TCRdb to about 2021). Library generation was performed with multiplex PCR. The data were produced on an Illumina HiSeq 4000. To build TCR beta libraries, CDR3 regions were amplified by Arm-PCR using iRepertoire HTBI primers. TCRdb reprocessed the public reads (quality trimming at Q25 with fastp, clone calling with MiXCR) and kept in-frame beta chains. For every CDR3 protein sequence, its rows merge into one entry that carries the most common genes and DNA. For this sample the table gives just over 600,000 distinct CDR3 sequences, of which about 15% were detected only once. The top ten hold approximately 18% of the sample. Explained via the paper, the time point label denotes: newly diagnosed GD, antithyroid drugs for less than 3 months. RNA was extracted from PBMCs in TRIzol for both TCR sequencing and RNA sequencing.

This sample was shared with a second study, whose subject was T cells in Graves' hyperthyroidism and ophthalmopathy.

The sample here was peripheral blood mononuclear cells (PBMCs), taken at new diagnosis, from a patient treated with antithyroid drugs. Every receptor here comes from a woman in her 30s with Graves disease. Donor details come from another sample of the same person, matched by shared clones.

At least ten counts were recorded for this clonotype. This sequence joins TRBV29-1 and TRBJ2-1, with D perhaps TRBD2 (6 bases). CDR1 is SQVTM and CDR2 is ANQGSEA in the germline V gene. Trimming took off 4 bases at V and 3 bases at J, with 13 bases between the two ends. This CDR3 region has 14 residues. The CDR3: CSVVQGLFYNEQFF. CDR3 in DNA: TGCAGCGTTGTTCAGGGACTGTTCTACAATGAGCAGTTCTTC.

This clonotype was counted at least ten times. The V gene is TRBV2, the J gene TRBJ2-1; 7 bases align to TRBD1. Germline-derived CDR1 and CDR2 are SNHLY and FYNNEI. The CDR3 totals 14 residues. The junction had 9 bases not matched to a gene; V was cut back by 8 bases and J by 5 bases. CDR3 coding DNA: TGTGCCAGCCAACGACAGGGAGTTGACAATGAGCAGTTCTTC. Its translation is CASQRQGVDNEQFF.

This clonotype was counted only a few times. This chain links TRBV27 with TRBJ2-6; possibly TRBD1 for D (5 bases). CDR3 length equals 15 residues. Germline V gene sequence: CDR1 MNHEY, CDR2 SMNVEV (reference sequence). V lost 7 bases, J lost 4 bases, and 14 bases lay in between. The CDR3 DNA follows: TGTGCCAGCAAGTATCAGGGTGCAGGGGCCAACGTCCTGACTTTC. The encoded protein is CASKYQGAGANVLTF. The variable domain in full, with the rest retrieved from reference TRBV27 and TRBJ2-6, is EAQVTQNPRYLITVTGKKLTVTCSQNMNHEYMSWYRQDPGLGLRQIYYSMNVEVTDKGDVPEGYKVSRKEKRNFPLILESPSPNQTSLYFCASKYQGAGANVLTFGAGSRLTVL.

The J gene is TRBJ2-3, the V gene TRBV5-1; TRBD2 matches at 9 bases. V lost 0 bases and J lost 2; bases outside the gene matches: 4. This CDR3 has 16 amino acids. Germline values: CDR1 SGHRS, CDR2 YFSETQ. The CDR3 reads CASSLALAGFTDTQYF. CDR3 DNA sequence: TGCGCCAGCAGCTTGGCCCTAGCGGGATTCACAGATACGCAGTATTTT.

This clonotype was observed at least ten times. The chain couples TRBV7-9 to TRBJ2-3; TRBD1 might be the D (6 bases). The CDR3 sequence is 16 residues long. Germline V CDR1 and CDR2: SEHNR, FQNEAQ (reference sequence). Trimming shortened V by 5 bases and J by 2 bases, and 17 bases separated the two germline ends. The CDR3 is CASSRIEGVATDTQYF. The CDR3 DNA is TGTGCCAGCAGCCGCATAGAGGGGGTAGCCACAGATACGCAGTATTTT. Filled out from reference TRBV7-9 and TRBJ2-3, the complete variable domain reads DTGVSQNPRHKITKRGQNVTFRCDPISEHNRLYWYRQTLGQGPEFLTYFQNEAQLEKSRLLSDRFSAERPKGSFSTLEIQRTEQGDSAMYLCASSRIEGVATDTQYFGPGTRLTVL.

This chain connects TRBV2 to TRBJ2-5, with D unclear. V dropped 1 base and J dropped 2 bases, with 11 bases sitting between them. Germline V gives CDR1 SNHLY, CDR2 FYNNEI. The CDR3 loop spans 15 amino acids. CDR3 DNA sequence: TGTGCCAGCAGTGAAGTCGGGTCTATTCAAGAGACCCAGTACTTC. Its translation is CASSEVGSIQETQYF.

This clonotype occurred many times. The chain carries TRBV15 and TRBJ2-1; the match to TRBD2 covers 7 bases. This CDR3 region has 17 residues. Germline V gene sequence: CDR1 LNHNV, CDR2 YYDKDF (reference sequence). The V gene end was trimmed by 2 bases and the J gene end by 7 bases; junction bases not matched to a gene: 14. The CDR3 DNA reads TGTGCCACCAGCAGATCGGGACTATCCGCCTCTATGAATGAGCAGTTCTTC. This sequence encodes CATSRSGLSASMNEQFF.

A few counts support this clonotype. The rearrangement joins TRBV27 to TRBJ2-7, with 7 bases aligning to TRBD1. The CDR3 covers 14 residues. The germline V gene has CDR1 MNHEY and CDR2 SMNVEV (reference sequence). Unmatched junction bases numbered 8, after V lost 7 bases and J lost 2 bases. CDR3 loop: CASTPGQPPYEQYF. The CDR3 nucleotides read TGTGCCAGCACCCCGGGACAGCCGCCCTACGAGCAGTACTTC.

Ten or more counts support this clonotype. This chain links TRBV7-9 with TRBJ1-2; 8 nucleotides align to TRBD1. The CDR3 loop spans 16 amino acids. The V gene's germline CDR1 is SEHNR and CDR2 FQNEAQ (reference sequence). J lost 4 bases, V lost 2 bases, and 9 bases had no gene match. CDR3 sequence: CASSLSLGQGRYGYTF. The DNA for the CDR3 is TGTGCCAGCAGCTTATCCCTTGGACAGGGACGCTATGGCTACACCTTC.

The V call is TRBV5-1, the J call TRBJ2-1; D might be TRBD1 or TRBD2, each matching 5 bases. CDR1 is SGHRS and CDR2 is YFSETQ in the germline V gene. This CDR3 region has 13 residues. The V gene lost 0 bases and the J gene lost 9 bases, with 10 bases spanning the gap. In nucleotides, the CDR3 is TGCGCCAGCAGCTTGGGGGACCCCGGTGAGCAGTTCTTC. The encoded protein is CASSLGDPGEQFF.

Many counts were recorded for this clonotype. V usage is TRBV2 and J usage is TRBJ1-3; tentative D call: TRBD1 (5 bases). V was trimmed by 11 bases and J by 3 bases, leaving 14 bases between them. Germline CDR1 SNHLY, CDR2 FYNNEI. CDR3 length equals 13 residues. As DNA, the CDR3 is TGTGCCGCCCAGCGGGGGTTTGGAAACACCATATATTTT. It encodes CAAQRGFGNTIYF.

This clonotype was detected only a few times. V gene TRBV3-1 combines with J gene TRBJ2-5; D unresolved. The CDR3 has 15 residues. Trimming removed 2 bases from V and 0 bases from J, with 10 bases in between. Germline CDR1 is LGHDT and CDR2 is YNNKEL (reference sequence). The DNA for the CDR3 is TGTGCCAGCAGCCAATCACGGAGCGACCAAGAGACCCAGTACTTC. The encoded protein is CASSQSRSDQETQYF.

The chain has TRBV4-1 and TRBJ2-2; TRBD2 agrees at 7 bases. Germline CDR1 and CDR2: MGHRA and YSYEKL. Trimming removed 5 bases from V and 6 bases from J; junction bases left unmatched: 12. This CDR3 spans 16 amino acids. As DNA, the CDR3 is TGCGCCAGCAGCTCCGAGAGGGAGGGCGGCGCCGGGGAGCTGTTTTTT. Translating gives CASSSEREGGAGELFF.

Many counts were recorded for this clonotype. The chain links TRBV7-2 to TRBJ1-2; D remains unclear. Germline CDR1 reads SGHTA; CDR2 reads FQGNSA. This CDR3 has 12 amino acids. The V end was cut by 4 bases, the J end by 7 bases, with 10 bases between. The CDR3 protein is CASSSEVGGYTF. The CDR3 DNA is TGTGCCAGCAGCTCAGAAGTGGGTGGCTACACCTTC.

A few counts support this clonotype. V is TRBV7-9 and J is TRBJ1-1, with D perhaps TRBD1 (5 bases). Trimming took 2 bases from V and 8 from J, leaving 9 bases between them. This CDR3 spans 12 amino acids. Germline V gene sequence: CDR1 SEHNR, CDR2 FQNEAQ (reference sequence). CDR3 in amino acids: CASSLQGYEAFF. The DNA for the CDR3 is TGTGCCAGCAGCTTACAGGGCTACGAAGCTTTCTTT.

This clonotype was counted between two and nine times. The rearrangement joins TRBV7-2 to TRBJ1-3; D gene uncertain. This CDR3 spans 15 amino acids. Deletions cut 3 bases from V and 0 bases from J, with 9 bases between. The germline gives CDR1 SGHTA, CDR2 FQGNSA. CDR3 in amino acids: CASSFPAGSGNTIYF. CDR3 sequence (DNA): TGTGCCAGCAGCTTCCCCGCGGGCTCTGGAAACACCATATATTTT.

This clonotype was observed many times. The chain combines TRBV28 with TRBJ1-3; D uncertain. Germline V gene sequence: CDR1 MDHEN, CDR2 SYDVKM. This CDR3 is 15 amino acids long. Between the trimmed V and J ends, which lost 3 bases and 0 bases, there was a span of 9 bases. The CDR3 DNA reads TGTGCCAGCAGTTTCTGGGCGGGCTCTGGAAACACCATATATTTT. Its protein is CASSFWAGSGNTIYF.